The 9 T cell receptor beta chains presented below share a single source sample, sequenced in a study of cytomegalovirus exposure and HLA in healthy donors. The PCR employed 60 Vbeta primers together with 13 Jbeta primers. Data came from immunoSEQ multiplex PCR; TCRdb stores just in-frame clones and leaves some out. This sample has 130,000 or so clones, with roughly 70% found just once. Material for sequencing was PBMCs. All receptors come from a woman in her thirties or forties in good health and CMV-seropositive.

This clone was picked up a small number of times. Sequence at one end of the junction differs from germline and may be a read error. The CDR3 sequence is CASSLSGGNEQFF. CDR3 bases: TGTGCTAGCAGCTTATCGGGGGGCAATGAGCAGTTCTTC. The chain recombines TRBV7-7 with TRBJ2-1; TRBD2 matches at 7 bases. The germline CDR1 and CDR2 sequences are SSHAT and FNYEAQ (reference sequence). There are 13 residues in the CDR3.

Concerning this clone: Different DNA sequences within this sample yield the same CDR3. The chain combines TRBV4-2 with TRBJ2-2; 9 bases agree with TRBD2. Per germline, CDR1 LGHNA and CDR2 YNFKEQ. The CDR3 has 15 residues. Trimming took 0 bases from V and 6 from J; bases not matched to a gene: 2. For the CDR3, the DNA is TGTGCCAGCAGCCAAGATAGCGGGGGCGCCGGGGAGCTGTTTTTT. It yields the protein CASSQDSGGAGELFF.

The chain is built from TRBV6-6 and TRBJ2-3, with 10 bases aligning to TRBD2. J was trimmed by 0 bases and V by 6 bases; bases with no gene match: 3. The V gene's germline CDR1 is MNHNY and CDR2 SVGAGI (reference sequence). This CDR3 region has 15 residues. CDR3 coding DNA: TGTGCCAGCAGGGATAGCGGGGGGAGCACAGATACGCAGTATTTT. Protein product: CASRDSGGSTDTQYF.

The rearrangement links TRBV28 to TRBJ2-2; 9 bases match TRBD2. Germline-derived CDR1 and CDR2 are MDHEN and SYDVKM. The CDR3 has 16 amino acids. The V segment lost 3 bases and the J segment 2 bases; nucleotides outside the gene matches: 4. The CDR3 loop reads CASSFLGTSNTGELFF. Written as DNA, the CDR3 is TGTGCCAGCAGTTTTCTCGGGACTAGCAACACCGGGGAGCTGTTTTTT.

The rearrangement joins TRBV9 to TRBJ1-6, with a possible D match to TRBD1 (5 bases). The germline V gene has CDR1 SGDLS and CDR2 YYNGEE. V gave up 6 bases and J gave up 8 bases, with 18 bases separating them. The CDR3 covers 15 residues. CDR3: CASTPRAALDSPLHF. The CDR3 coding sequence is TGTGCCAGCACTCCCAGGGCGGCCCTGGATTCACCCCTCCACTTT.

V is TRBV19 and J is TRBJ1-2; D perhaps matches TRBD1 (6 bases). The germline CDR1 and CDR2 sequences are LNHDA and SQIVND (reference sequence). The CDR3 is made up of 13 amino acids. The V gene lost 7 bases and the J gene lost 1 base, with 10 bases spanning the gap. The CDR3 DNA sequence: TGTGCCAGTACTAGGACAGTTAACTATGGCTACACCTTC. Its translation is CASTRTVNYGYTF. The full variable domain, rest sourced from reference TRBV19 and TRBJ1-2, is DGGITQSPKYLFRKEGQNVTLSCEQNLNHDAMYWYRQDPGQGLRLIYYSQIVNDFQKGDIAEGYSVSREKKESFPLTVTSAQKNPTAFYLCASTRTVNYGYTFGSGTRLTVV.

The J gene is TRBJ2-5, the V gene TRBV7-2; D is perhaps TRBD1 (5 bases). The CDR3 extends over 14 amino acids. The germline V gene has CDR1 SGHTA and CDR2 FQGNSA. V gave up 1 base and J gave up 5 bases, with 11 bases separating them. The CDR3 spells CASSLGGLWETQYF. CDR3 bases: TGTGCCAGCAGCTTAGGGGGCCTTTGGGAGACCCAGTACTTC. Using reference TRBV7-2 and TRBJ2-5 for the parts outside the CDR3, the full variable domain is GAGVSQSPSNKVTEKGKDVELRCDPISGHTALYWYRQSLGQGLEFLIYFQGNSAPDKSGLPSDRFSAERTGGSVSTLTIQRTQQEDSAVYLCASSLGGLWETQYFGPGTRLLVL.

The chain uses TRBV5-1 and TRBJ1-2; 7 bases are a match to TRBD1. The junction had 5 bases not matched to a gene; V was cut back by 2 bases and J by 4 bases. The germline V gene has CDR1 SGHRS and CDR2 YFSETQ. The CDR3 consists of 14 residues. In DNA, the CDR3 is TGCGCCAGCAGCTTAGGACAGGAGTCCTATGGCTACACCTTC. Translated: CASSLGQESYGYTF.

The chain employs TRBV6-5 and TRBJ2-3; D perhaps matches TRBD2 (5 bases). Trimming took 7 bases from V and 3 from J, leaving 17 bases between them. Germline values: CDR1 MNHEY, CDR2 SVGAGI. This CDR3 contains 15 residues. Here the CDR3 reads CASTRELGRTDTQYF. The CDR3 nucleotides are TGTGCCAGCACCCGGGAACTAGGGAGAACAGATACGCAGTATTTT.